This T cell receptor beta chain was sequenced in a study of T cells expressing NK-cell markers. The wider study: Sorted CD3+CD56+NKG2C+, CD3+CD56+NKG2C- and CD3+CD56-NKG2C+ T-cell subsets were beta-chain profiled.

CDR1 and CDR2 (germline): SGHVS, FNYEAQ. This CDR3 spans 17 amino acids. TCRdb derives one entry per CDR3 protein from the 5' RACE reads, leaving out DNA. The listing contains about 190,000 distinct CDR3 sequences. To note about this clonotype: The antigen is unknown.

Study observations and caveats: As a fraction of CD8+ T cells, dominant NKG2C+ clonotypes reached about 1.0-8% in six donors. There remained a lack of clarity about HCMV specificity of expanded NKG2C+ T cell clones.

The chain recombines TRBV7-6 with TRBJ2-7; TCRdb outputs TRBD1, but without DNA this stays unchecked. This TCR was sampled from a man between 18 and 69 years old in good health. Sequencing input: blood T cells: a sorted CD56 or NKG2C T cell subset, CD4+ or CD8+ T cells, or bulk PBMC T cells (not recorded which). This CDR3 reads CASSLKGGTQSSYEQYF.